The 31 T cell receptor beta chains below come from one sample, sequenced in a study of T cells after yellow fever vaccination. TCRdb re-derived calls from the 5' RACE reads in MiXCR, one entry per CDR3 protein. The profile shows 500,000 to 650,000 distinct CDR3 sequences, roughly 17% of them singletons. Here the sequenced sample was PBMCs, taken around 5 days after the first yellow fever vaccination. The receptors derive from a man aged 18 to 29 who received the YFV17D yellow fever vaccine.

CDR3 DNA: TGTGCCAGCACCAAACAGGGGGCTAGCAACCACGAGCAGTACTTC. This sequence encodes CASTKQGASNHEQYF. The rearrangement joins TRBV6-1 to TRBJ2-7; the match to TRBD1 covers 9 bases. With 7 bases clipped from V and 5 bases from J, the junction kept 12 bases outside the gene matches. This CDR3 spans 15 amino acids. In germline, CDR1 is MNHNS, CDR2 SASEGT.

The chain links TRBV11-2 to TRBJ2-7; unclear D gene. V was pared by 6 bases and J by 3 bases, with 12 bases between. The CDR3 loop spans 13 amino acids. CDR1 is SGHAT and CDR2 is FQNNGV in the germline V gene. The CDR3 region has the DNA TGTGCCAGCAGGCCACGAGGCAGCTACGAGCAGTACTTC. This gives the protein CASRPRGSYEQYF.

This clonotype was counted between two and nine times. The DNA for the CDR3 is TGTGCCAGCAGCCACCGGACAGGGCCTACTTCCTACAATGAGCAGTTCTTC. This encodes CASSHRTGPTSYNEQFF. This chain links TRBV13 with TRBJ2-1; the match to TRBD1 covers 8 bases. Germline V gene lookup returns CDR1 PRHDT and CDR2 FYEKMQ (reference sequence). V shed 5 bases, J shed 1 base, and the junction held 10 bases outside the gene matches. This CDR3 is built from 17 residues.

This clonotype was counted a few times. The chain couples TRBV25-1 to TRBJ2-5; TRBD1 matches 8 bases. CDR1 MGHDK and CDR2 SYGVNS come from the germline V gene. CDR3 length equals 14 residues. The trim removed 4 bases at V and 5 bases at J, leaving 6 bases unmatched. The DNA for the CDR3 is TGTGCCAGCAGTGTAACAGGGGGTTTGGAGACCCAGTACTTC. It translates to CASSVTGGLETQYF. Looking up the rest from reference TRBV25-1 and TRBJ2-5 gives the full variable domain: EADIYQTPRYLVIGTGKKITLECSQTMGHDKMYWYQQDPGMELHLIHYSYGVNSTEKGDLSSESTVSRIRTEHFPLTLESARPSHTSQYLCASSVTGGLETQYFGPGTRLLVL.

The J gene is TRBJ2-2, the V gene TRBV6-2 or TRBV6-3, with D unresolved. V dropped 4 bases and J dropped 1 base, with 7 bases sitting between them. CDR1 and CDR2 from the germline V gene are MNHEY and SVGEGT. CDR3 size: 14 residues. CDR3 nucleotides: TGTGCCAGCAGTTCGGAGAAGAACACCGGGGAGCTGTTTTTT. It codes for CASSSEKNTGELFF.

J is TRBJ1-1 and V is TRBV11-2, with D possibly matching TRBD1 (5 bases). This CDR3 spans 16 amino acids. V gave up 2 bases and J gave up 6 bases, with 19 bases separating them. Germline assignment: CDR1 SGHAT and CDR2 FQNNGV. CDR3 residues: CASSLRSSGGLAEAFF. The CDR3 bases are TGTGCCAGCAGCTTAAGATCGTCGGGGGGTCTCGCTGAAGCTTTCTTT.

This clonotype appeared a few times. CDR3: CASSFGGAGKETQYF. The CDR3 nucleotides are TGTGCCAGCAGCTTCGGGGGGGCTGGGAAAGAGACCCAGTACTTC. V and J are TRBV7-9 and TRBJ2-5; 8 positions agree with TRBD2. Germline CDR1 SEHNR, CDR2 FQNEAQ (reference sequence). Trimming took 3 bases from V and 3 from J; bases not matched to a gene: 6. This CDR3 is 15 amino acids long.

The rearrangement links TRBV5-1 to TRBJ1-4; possibly TRBD1 for D (6 bases). This CDR3 has 15 residues. Germline CDR1 SGHRS, CDR2 YFSETQ. Trimming left V 3 bases short and J 6 bases short, with 15 bases between. This CDR3 is CASSSRQEKDEKLFF. The CDR3 DNA follows: TGCGCCAGCAGCTCCCGACAGGAAAAGGATGAAAAACTGTTTTTT.

The chain uses TRBV3-1 and TRBJ2-1, with 8 bases fitting TRBD2. V lost 7 bases, J lost 7 bases, and 18 bases stayed unmatched. The CDR3 runs 17 residues. Germline V CDR1 and CDR2: LGHDT, YNNKEL (reference sequence). Here the CDR3 DNA reads TGTGCCAGCACAACAAGCGCCGGGACTAGGTGGGGTAATGAGCAGTTCTTC. Protein: CASTTSAGTRWGNEQFF.

The chain recombines TRBV7-9 with TRBJ1-1; TRBD1 is a possible D gene (5 bases). CDR3 length: 12 residues. Germline CDR1 is SEHNR and CDR2 is FQNEAQ (reference sequence). V lost 5 bases to trimming and J lost 4 bases, with 8 bases between them. CDR3 residues: CASSQDSTEAFF. CDR3 nucleotide sequence: TGTGCCAGCAGCCAAGACAGCACTGAAGCTTTCTTT.

This clonotype was seen a few times. The J gene is TRBJ1-4, the V gene TRBV5-6, with D maybe TRBD1 (5 bases). The CDR3 is 14 residues long. The V end was cut by 2 bases, the J end by 5 bases, with 10 bases between. Per germline, CDR1 SGHDT and CDR2 YYEEEE. The CDR3 DNA sequence: TGTGCCAGCAGCTTCAGACGACAGAATGAAAAACTGTTTTTT. Translated, it gives CASSFRRQNEKLFF.

This chain joins TRBV12-3 or TRBV12-4 and TRBJ2-6, with D maybe TRBD2 (5 bases). The CDR3 has 16 residues. With 6 bases removed from V and 0 bases from J, the gap between germline ends came to 12 bases. In DNA form, the CDR3 reads TGTGCCAGCAGCCCCGACGGGATCTCTGGGGCCAACGTCCTGACTTTC. Amino acid sequence: CASSPDGISGANVLTF.

In this sample, this clonotype turned up a few times. This rearrangement joins TRBV18 to TRBJ2-5; D is unclear. CDR3 length: 12 residues. Trimming pared 4 bases from V and 4 bases from J, leaving 7 bases between. Germline V gives CDR1 KGHSH, CDR2 LQKENI. The CDR3 loop is CASSRNGETQYF. CDR3 coding DNA: TGTGCCAGCTCACGTAATGGAGAGACCCAGTACTTC.

To note about this clonotype: One end of the junction fails to match germline, which may point to a read error. The chain uses TRBV7-7 and TRBJ2-1, with a possible D match to TRBD2 (7 bases). CDR1 is SSHAT and CDR2 is FNYEAQ in the germline V gene (reference sequence). The CDR3 has 15 residues. Written as DNA, the CDR3 is TGTGCTAGCAGCTTAGTAGGGGGGGCGAATAATGAGCAGTTCTTC. Translating it yields CASSLVGGANNEQFF.

This clonotype was picked up a small number of times. The J gene is TRBJ2-3, the V gene TRBV25-1, with D possibly being TRBD1 (6 bases). V was shortened by 2 bases and J by 2 bases, with 8 bases between the two germline ends. The CDR3 extends over 14 amino acids. Germline CDR1 and CDR2: MGHDK and SYGVNS. CDR3 nucleotide sequence: TGTGCCAGCAGTGAACCAGGGGACACAGATACGCAGTATTTT. This translates into CASSEPGDTDTQYF.

V is TRBV11-2 and J is TRBJ1-5; D possibly corresponds to TRBD1 (6 bases). V was clipped by 4 bases and J by 1 base, with 11 bases between them. The V gene's germline CDR1 is SGHAT and CDR2 FQNNGV. The CDR3 covers 15 residues. The CDR3: CASSSTGRSNQPQHF. CDR3 coding DNA: TGTGCCAGCAGCTCTACAGGGAGGAGCAATCAGCCCCAGCATTTT.

The rearrangement links TRBV3-1 to TRBJ2-5; D unclear. This CDR3 is built from 16 residues. V was shortened by 0 bases and J by 0 bases, with 11 bases between the two germline ends. Germline loops: CDR1 LGHDT, CDR2 YNNKEL (reference sequence). The CDR3 DNA sequence: TGTGCCAGCAGCCAAGAGGCTTCGGGTAACCAAGAGACCCAGTACTTC. Translation: CASSQEASGNQETQYF.

This clonotype appeared a few times. This chain connects TRBV5-1 to TRBJ1-2, with 9 bases that match TRBD1. Trimming cost V 4 bases and J 8 bases; bases outside gene matches: 15. CDR1 is SGHRS, CDR2 YFSETQ, per germline. The CDR3 is 16 amino acids. The CDR3 region is CASSIGTGRTRGGYTF. The CDR3, as DNA: TGCGCCAGCAGCATAGGGACAGGGAGGACGCGAGGAGGCTACACCTTC.

This rearrangement joins TRBV25-1 to TRBJ2-3; TRBD2 matches 7 bases. The CDR3 is made up of 13 amino acids. V lost 8 bases, J lost 3 bases, and 5 bases stayed unmatched. Germline V gene lookup returns CDR1 MGHDK and CDR2 SYGVNS. CDR3 region: CASRGDGTDTQYF. Here the CDR3 DNA reads TGTGCCAGCCGGGGGGATGGTACAGATACGCAGTATTTT.

The chain combines TRBV7-2 with TRBJ1-2; D gene ambiguous. This CDR3 spans 15 amino acids. Per the germline V gene, CDR1 is SGHTA and CDR2 is FQGNSA. The V gene lost 7 bases and the J gene lost 4 bases, with 19 bases spanning the gap. CDR3 nucleotides: TGTGCCAGCATCCCCCCCGGGAGAATTGGCTATGGCTACACCTTC. This sequence encodes CASIPPGRIGYGYTF. The full variable domain, completed using reference TRBV7-2 and TRBJ1-2, is GAGVSQSPSNKVTEKGKDVELRCDPISGHTALYWYRQSLGQGLEFLIYFQGNSAPDKSGLPSDRFSAERTGGSVSTLTIQRTQQEDSAVYLCASIPPGRIGYGYTFGSGTRLTVV.

DNA of the CDR3: TGTGCCAGCAGGGCACAGGGGTCTTACACCGGGGAGCTGTTTTTT. Translated, it gives CASRAQGSYTGELFF. The rearrangement joins TRBV2 to TRBJ2-2; TRBD1 agrees at 7 bases. The CDR3 is made up of 15 amino acids. Germline CDR1 and CDR2: SNHLY and FYNNEI. V gave up 6 bases and J gave up 3 bases; unmatched junction bases: 7.

This clonotype was observed many times. The chain employs TRBV12-3 or TRBV12-4 and TRBJ2-5, with TRBD2 matching over 9 bases. CDR3 length: 15 amino acids. With V trimmed by 5 bases and J by 5 bases, 9 bases remained unmatched. The CDR3 protein is CASSPLLAGRETQYF. Here the CDR3 DNA reads TGTGCCAGCAGTCCCCTACTAGCGGGCAGGGAGACCCAGTACTTC.

V gene TRBV6-5 combines with J gene TRBJ1-2, with D tentatively TRBD1 (6 bases). The V gene lost 0 bases and the J gene lost 6 bases, with 11 bases spanning the gap. Germline V gene sequence: CDR1 MNHEY, CDR2 SVGAGI. There are 14 residues in the CDR3. CDR3 sequence reads: CASSYSQGRNGYTF. In nucleotides, the CDR3 is TGTGCCAGCAGTTACTCGCAGGGGAGGAATGGCTACACCTTC.

This clonotype has just a few counts. This chain joins TRBV5-1 and TRBJ2-5; the D gene is possibly TRBD2 (6 bases). Trimming pared 4 bases from V and 0 bases from J, leaving 16 bases between. The CDR3 runs 16 residues. Germline CDR1 is SGHRS and CDR2 is YFSETQ. CDR3: CASSQRPGLYQETQYF. CDR3 DNA sequence: TGCGCCAGCAGCCAAAGGCCGGGACTTTACCAAGAGACCCAGTACTTC.

This clonotype was observed a few times. The chain has TRBV7-3 and TRBJ2-5; D gene unclear. Germline CDR1 and CDR2: SGHTA and FQGTGA. CDR3 length: 13 residues. Trimming took off 5 bases at V and 7 bases at J, with 14 bases between the two ends. CDR3 DNA sequence: TGTGCCAGCAGCCACGGCCCCTCAGGGACCCAGTACTTC. Its protein product is CASSHGPSGTQYF.

This clonotype was recorded a few times. The rearrangement joins TRBV5-1 to TRBJ2-1, with D perhaps given as TRBD1 or TRBD2 (6 bases each). Trimming removed 2 bases at V and 10 bases at J, with 13 bases between. Looked up from germline, CDR1 is SGHRS and CDR2 is YFSETQ. The CDR3 totals 13 residues. CDR3 DNA sequence: TGCGCCAGCAGCTTTGACGGGGGCAGGGAGCAGTTCTTC. It yields the protein CASSFDGGREQFF.

DNA of the CDR3: TGTGCCAGCAGCGCCGTGGGGGCCTGGGAGACCCAGTACTTC. Translating it yields CASSAVGAWETQYF. This chain links TRBV9 with TRBJ2-5; a possible D gene is TRBD1 (6 bases). CDR3 size: 14 residues. Deletions cut 3 bases from V and 5 bases from J, with 14 bases between. Germline CDR1 reads SGDLS; CDR2 reads YYNGEE.

The gene calls are TRBV24-1 and TRBJ1-4; D is undetermined. In germline, CDR1 is KGHDR, CDR2 SFDVKD. The V and J ends lost 3 bases and 0 bases respectively, with 10 bases between them. The CDR3 covers 16 residues. The CDR3 DNA is TGTGCCACCAGTGATCCCGGACGGGCAACTAATGAAAAACTGTTTTTT. This codes for CATSDPGRATNEKLFF.

V is TRBV6-1 and J is TRBJ2-5; D is perhaps TRBD1 (6 bases). Germline V gene data show CDR1 as MNHNS and CDR2 as SASEGT. This CDR3 comprises 16 residues. Trimming removed 2 bases at V and 4 bases at J, with 17 bases between. CDR3 loop: CASSELGRGWLETQYF. The DNA of the CDR3 is TGTGCCAGCAGTGAACTGGGAAGGGGGTGGTTAGAGACCCAGTACTTC.

This clonotype has more than one count but fewer than ten. The CDR3 sequence: CASSLAIGAGYTF. The CDR3 DNA reads as TGCGCCAGCAGCTTGGCCATCGGGGCTGGCTACACCTTC. The chain recombines TRBV5-1 with TRBJ1-2, with a tentative D call TRBD1 (5 bases). Germline V CDR1 and CDR2: SGHRS, YFSETQ. This CDR3 is 13 amino acids long. Trimming took 0 bases from V and 7 from J, leaving 10 bases between them.

As DNA, the CDR3 is TGTGCCAGCAGCCCTGAGGGGTCGTCAGGTGAAGACCAGTACTTC. Protein product: CASSPEGSSGEDQYF. The rearrangement joins TRBV12-3 or TRBV12-4 to TRBJ2-5; D may be TRBD1 or TRBD2 (5 bases each). This CDR3 is built from 15 residues. V shed 6 bases and J shed 10 bases, with 24 bases lying between them.